The rows below give T cell receptor beta chains drawn from one sample of a study of cytomegalovirus exposure and HLA in healthy donors. Data came from immunoSEQ multiplex PCR; TCRdb stores just in-frame clones and leaves some out. The repertoire holds about 150,000 clones, with approximately 80% as singletons. The specimen was PBMCs. All receptors come from a woman aged 40 to 49 in good health and CMV-seronegative. CDR3s include the opening cysteine and the closing phenylalanine or tryptophan. D genes are given only for firm matches. The size of a clone is reported for some rows only, either as once, few or many, or as a class for expanded clones.

clone size	V gene	J gene	D gene	CDR3 protein	CDR3 DNA
.	TRBV5-8	TRBJ1-5	.	CASRATYRNQPQHF	TGTGCCAGCAGAGCGACGTATCGGAATCAGCCCCAGCATTTT
.	TRBV15	TRBJ1-5	.	CATSRESYGNSNQPQHF	TGTGCCACCAGCAGAGAATCCTACGGGAATAGCAATCAGCCCCAGCATTTT
.	TRBV7-7	TRBJ2-1	TRBD2	CASSPSRTSGRFNEQFF	TGTGCTAGCAGCCCTAGTCGGACTAGCGGGAGGTTTAATGAGCAGTTCTTC
once	TRBV5-1	TRBJ1-2	TRBD1	CASSSTGDPDYGYTF	TGCGCCAGCAGCTCGACAGGGGATCCCGACTATGGCTACACCTTC
.	TRBV5-1	TRBJ1-4	.	CASSLGGDNEKLFF	TGCGCCAGCAGCTTGGGGGGAGATAATGAAAAACTGTTTTTT
.	TRBV19	TRBJ1-2	.	CASSLLQGAYGYTF	TGTGCCAGTAGCCTATTACAGGGCGCCTATGGCTACACCTTC
.	TRBV6-6	TRBJ2-7	TRBD1	CASWGTGDLYEQYF	TGTGCCAGCTGGGGGACAGGGGATCTCTACGAGCAGTACTTC
.	TRBV6-5	TRBJ1-4	.	CASRGAGRANEKLFF	TGTGCCAGCCGAGGGGCAGGGAGGGCTAATGAAAAACTGTTTTTT
once	TRBV7-8	TRBJ1-2	.	CASSLEEGFYGYTF	TGTGCCAGCAGCTTAGAGGAGGGCTTCTATGGCTACACCTTC
.	TRBV7-9	TRBJ1-5	TRBD1	CASSHAQGAGNQPQHF	TGTGCCAGCAGCCACGCCCAGGGGGCTGGCAATCAGCCCCAGCATTTT
.	TRBV28	TRBJ2-1	TRBD1	CASSFGGGQGARNEQFF	TGTGCCAGCAGTTTTGGTGGTGGACAGGGGGCGCGAAATGAGCAGTTCTTC
.	TRBV28	TRBJ1-1	.	CASSFVPTEAFF	TGTGCCAGCAGTTTCGTTCCCACTGAAGCTTTCTTT
.	TRBV7-2	TRBJ2-7	TRBD2	CASSLSGLAGGLAYEQYF	TGTGCCAGCAGCTTATCAGGGCTAGCGGGAGGTCTCGCCTACGAGCAGTACTTC
.	TRBV4-1	TRBJ1-2	.	CASSPEKGRNYGYTF	TGCGCCAGCAGCCCGGAGAAGGGGCGTAACTATGGCTACACCTTC
.	TRBV7-6	TRBJ2-1	TRBD2	CASSYSGRHNEQFF	TGTGCCAGCAGCTATAGCGGGCGCCACAATGAGCAGTTCTTC
once	TRBV11-2	TRBJ1-2	.	CASSLDPYSDTNYGYTF	TGTGCCAGCAGCTTAGATCCCTATTCTGACACCAACTATGGCTACACCTTC
.	TRBV10-3	TRBJ2-7	.	CATGTRRTADEQYF	TGTGCCACAGGAACCCGGCGGACAGCGGACGAGCAGTACTTC
.	TRBV30	TRBJ2-2	TRBD1	CAWSVGQGDTGELFF	TGTGCCTGGAGTGTCGGACAGGGAGACACCGGGGAGCTGTTTTTT
.	TRBV6-6	TRBJ1-4	.	CASSSVSQKLFF	TGTGCCAGCAGTTCCGTGTCCCAAAAACTGTTTTTT
.	TRBV2	TRBJ2-2	TRBD2	CASSLTSGLNTGELFF	TGTGCCAGCAGTCTGACTAGCGGGTTAAACACCGGGGAGCTGTTTTTT
few	TRBV2	TRBJ2-7	TRBD2	CASSAGLAGYEQYF	TGTGCCAGCAGTGCGGGACTAGCCGGCTACGAGCAGTACTTC
once	TRBV30	TRBJ1-1	.	CAWSGFRGGWNTEAFF	TGTGCCTGGAGCGGGTTTAGGGGGGGCTGGAACACTGAAGCTTTCTTT
.	TRBV5-6	TRBJ2-7	TRBD1	CASSLGDRGYEQYF	TGTGCCAGCAGCTTGGGGGACAGGGGCTACGAGCAGTACTTC
.	TRBV13	TRBJ1-1	TRBD1	CASSTRTGLNTEAFF	TGTGCCAGCAGCACCCGGACAGGCTTGAACACTGAAGCTTTCTTT
few	TRBV5-8	TRBJ2-1	TRBD1	CASSSGQGAYNEQFF	TGTGCCAGCAGCTCCGGACAGGGGGCGTACAATGAGCAGTTCTTC
.	TRBV11-2	TRBJ2-3	.	CASSIGEDTQYF	TGTGCCAGCAGCATAGGGGAGGATACGCAGTATTTT
.	TRBV5-6	TRBJ2-1	TRBD1	CASSFLGQGSYNEQFF	TGTGCCAGCAGCTTCTTAGGACAGGGAAGCTACAATGAGCAGTTCTTC
.	TRBV5-1	TRBJ1-2	.	CASSLDGLYGYTF	TGCGCCAGCAGCTTGGACGGTCTATATGGCTACACCTTC
.	TRBV5-1	TRBJ2-5	TRBD1	CASSSGGTGETQYF	TGCGCCAGCAGCTCCGGGGGGACAGGGGAGACCCAGTACTTC
.	TRBV5-6	TRBJ2-7	.	CASRPRGGFTYEQYF	TGTGCCAGCAGGCCTAGGGGGGGGTTTACCTACGAGCAGTACTTC
few	TRBV6-1	TRBJ2-7	TRBD1	CASGDRGRYEQYF	TGTGCCAGCGGTGACAGGGGACGCTACGAGCAGTACTTC
.	TRBV6-1	TRBJ1-6	.	CASSVRAGDSPLHF	TGTGCCAGCAGTGTTAGGGCGGGAGATTCACCCCTCCACTTT
.	TRBV5-6	TRBJ2-3	TRBD1	CASSLGQGGTDTQYF	TGTGCCAGCAGCTTGGGACAGGGGGGCACAGATACGCAGTATTTT
once	TRBV4-2	TRBJ1-1	.	CASGPSGGPTNEAFF	TGTGCCAGCGGTCCAAGCGGGGGGCCAACTAATGAAGCTTTCTTT
.	TRBV6-5	TRBJ2-7	.	CASSAGWGEQYF	TGTGCCAGCAGTGCGGGGTGGGGAGAGCAGTACTTC
.	TRBV10-3	TRBJ1-2	TRBD1	CAIRPHEGAVYGYTF	TGTGCCATCAGGCCACACGAGGGGGCGGTTTATGGCTACACCTTC
few	TRBV7-9	TRBJ1-1	.	CASSVIGVNTEAFF	TGTGCCAGCAGCGTTATAGGGGTGAACACTGAAGCTTTCTTT
.	TRBV29-1	TRBJ1-3	.	CSAQGEGAGNTIYF	TGCAGCGCTCAGGGCGAAGGTGCTGGAAACACCATATATTTT
.	TRBV5-1	TRBJ2-1	TRBD2	CASRLGLAGNEQFF	TGCGCCAGCCGACTGGGACTAGCGGGGAATGAGCAGTTCTTC
once	TRBV7-8	TRBJ1-5	TRBD1	CASSSRETGYQPQHF	TGTGCCAGCAGCTCCAGAGAGACAGGGTATCAGCCCCAGCATTTT
once	TRBV30	TRBJ1-2	.	CAWSTGQGRTYGYTF	TGTGCCTGGAGTACCGGTCAGGGGCGGACTTATGGCTACACCTTC
.	TRBV10-3	TRBJ1-5	.	CAISDPQGSGQPQHF	TGTGCCATCAGTGACCCCCAGGGCTCTGGGCAGCCCCAGCATTTT
.	TRBV2	TRBJ1-1	TRBD1	CASSPRGTGSNTEAFF	TGTGCCAGCAGTCCCCGCGGGACAGGGAGTAACACTGAAGCTTTCTTT
.	TRBV7-9	TRBJ1-1	TRBD1	CASSTGDTMNTEAFF	TGTGCCAGCAGTACAGGGGACACGATGAACACTGAAGCTTTCTTT
.	TRBV6-4	TRBJ2-5	.	CASSASYETWETQYF	TGTGCCAGCAGTGCGAGTTACGAAACGTGGGAGACCCAGTACTTC
.	TRBV30	TRBJ1-2	.	CAWRKRGAANYGYTF	TGTGCCTGGAGGAAACGGGGGGCAGCTAACTATGGCTACACCTTC
.	TRBV7-6	TRBJ2-1	.	CASSSSQNNEQFF	TGTGCCAGCAGCTCCTCACAGAACAATGAGCAGTTCTTC
.	TRBV5-1	TRBJ2-3	.	CASSLRAGTDTQYF	TGCGCCAGCAGCTTGAGGGCGGGGACAGATACGCAGTATTTT
.	TRBV19	TRBJ1-3	.	CASSYGGTSGNTIYF	TGTGCCAGTAGTTATGGCGGGACCTCTGGAAACACCATATATTTT